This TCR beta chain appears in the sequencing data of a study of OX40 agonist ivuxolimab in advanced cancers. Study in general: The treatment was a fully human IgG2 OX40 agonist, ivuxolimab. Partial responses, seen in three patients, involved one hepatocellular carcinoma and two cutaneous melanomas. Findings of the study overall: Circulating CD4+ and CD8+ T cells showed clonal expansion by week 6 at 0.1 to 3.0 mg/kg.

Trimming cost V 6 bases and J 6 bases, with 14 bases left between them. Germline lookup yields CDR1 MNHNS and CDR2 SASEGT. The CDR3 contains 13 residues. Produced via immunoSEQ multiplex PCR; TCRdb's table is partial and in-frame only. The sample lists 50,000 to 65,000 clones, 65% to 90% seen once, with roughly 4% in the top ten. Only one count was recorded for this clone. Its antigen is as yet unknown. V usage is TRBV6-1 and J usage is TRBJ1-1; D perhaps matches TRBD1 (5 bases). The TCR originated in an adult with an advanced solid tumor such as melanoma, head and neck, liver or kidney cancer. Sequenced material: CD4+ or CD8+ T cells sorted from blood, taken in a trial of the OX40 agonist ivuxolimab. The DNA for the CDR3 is TGTGCCAGCAGCCGAGACAGCCGTGCTGAAGCTTTCTTT. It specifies CASSRDSRAEAFF.